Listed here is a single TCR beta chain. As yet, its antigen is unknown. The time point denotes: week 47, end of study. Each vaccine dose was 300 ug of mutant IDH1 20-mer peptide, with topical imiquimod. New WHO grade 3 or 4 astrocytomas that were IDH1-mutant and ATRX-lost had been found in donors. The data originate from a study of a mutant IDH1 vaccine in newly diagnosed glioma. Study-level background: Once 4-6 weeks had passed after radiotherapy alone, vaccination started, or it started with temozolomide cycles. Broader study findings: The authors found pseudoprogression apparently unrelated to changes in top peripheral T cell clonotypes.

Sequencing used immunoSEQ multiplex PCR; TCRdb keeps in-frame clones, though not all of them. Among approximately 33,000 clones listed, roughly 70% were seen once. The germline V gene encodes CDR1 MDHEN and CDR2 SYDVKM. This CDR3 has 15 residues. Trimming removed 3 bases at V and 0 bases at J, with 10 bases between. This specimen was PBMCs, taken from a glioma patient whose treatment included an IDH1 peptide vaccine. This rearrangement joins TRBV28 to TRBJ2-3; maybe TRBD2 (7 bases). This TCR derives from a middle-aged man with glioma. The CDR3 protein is CASSFRGASTDTQYF. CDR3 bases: TGTGCCAGCAGTTTTCGGGGGGCAAGCACAGATACGCAGTATTTT.